The T cell receptor beta chain under discussion was sequenced for a study of post-analysis software for immune sequencing data. Built from TCR beta cDNA, the libraries had unique molecular identifiers in them. TCRdb independently ran MiXCR on the PCR reads; one entry per CDR3 protein. This table has 700,000 to 800,000 distinct CDR3 sequences, 30% appearing once. The CDR3 totals 14 residues. Per germline, CDR1 MRHNA and CDR2 SNTAGT. Deletions cut 5 bases from V and 7 bases from J, with 15 bases between. This clonotype was seen more than once but under ten times. As yet, its antigen is unknown. Study-level points and caveats: Higher frequency in patients than in controls was seen for roughly 5 TRBV segments, with TRBV5-6, TRBV5-1 and TRBV20-1 among them.

The rearrangement joins TRBV6-4 to TRBJ2-1, with a weak D call TRBD2 (6 bases). The origin of this receptor is a girl between 5 and 17 years old with multiple sclerosis. What was sequenced was blood. Here the CDR3 reads CASSRWGGENEQFF. CDR3 coding DNA: TGTGCCAGCAGTAGGTGGGGAGGTGAGAATGAGCAGTTCTTC.